The table lists the clone carrying this T cell receptor (beta chain) with a count of one. One entry per CDR3 protein results from TCRdb running MiXCR on the RT-PCR reads. The sample lists about 650,000 distinct CDR3 sequences, around 15% occurring once. This entry is derived from a study of response to subunit inactivated influenza vaccine. Germline CDR1 SGHRS, CDR2 YFSETQ. The V gene lost 2 bases and the J gene lost 9 bases, with 12 bases spanning the gap. The CDR3 is made up of 13 amino acids. The specimen comprised PBMCs from blood, sampled 14 to 15 days before vaccination. This TCR derives from a man in his fifties who received an inactivated influenza vaccine. The chain recombines TRBV5-1 with TRBJ2-1; the D gene is possibly TRBD1 (6 bases). CDR3 DNA sequence: TGCGCCAGCAGCTTCCAACAGGGTGGTGAGCAGTTCTTC. Translated, it gives CASSFQQGGEQFF.